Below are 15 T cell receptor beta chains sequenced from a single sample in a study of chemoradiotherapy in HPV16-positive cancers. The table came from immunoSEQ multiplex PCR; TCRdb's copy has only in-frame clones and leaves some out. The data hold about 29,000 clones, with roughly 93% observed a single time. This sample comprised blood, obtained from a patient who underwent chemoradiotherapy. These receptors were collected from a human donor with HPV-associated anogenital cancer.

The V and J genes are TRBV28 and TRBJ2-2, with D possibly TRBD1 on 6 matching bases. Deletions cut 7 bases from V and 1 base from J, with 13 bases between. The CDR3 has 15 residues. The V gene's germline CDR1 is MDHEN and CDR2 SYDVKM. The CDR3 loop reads CASKLDRRNTGELFF. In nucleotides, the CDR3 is TGTGCCAGCAAGCTAGACAGGCGGAACACCGGGGAGCTGTTTTTT.

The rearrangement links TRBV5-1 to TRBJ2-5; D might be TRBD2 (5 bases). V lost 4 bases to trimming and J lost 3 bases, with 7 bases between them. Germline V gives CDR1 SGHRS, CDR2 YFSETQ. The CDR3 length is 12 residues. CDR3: CASSPGKETQYF. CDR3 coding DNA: TGCGCCAGCAGCCCGGGGAAAGAGACCCAGTACTTC.

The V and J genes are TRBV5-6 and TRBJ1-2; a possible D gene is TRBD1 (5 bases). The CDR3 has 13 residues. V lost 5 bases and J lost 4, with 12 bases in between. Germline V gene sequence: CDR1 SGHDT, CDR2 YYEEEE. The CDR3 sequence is CASRRGLRYGYTF. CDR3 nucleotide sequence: TGTGCCAGCAGACGGGGACTGCGCTATGGCTACACCTTC.

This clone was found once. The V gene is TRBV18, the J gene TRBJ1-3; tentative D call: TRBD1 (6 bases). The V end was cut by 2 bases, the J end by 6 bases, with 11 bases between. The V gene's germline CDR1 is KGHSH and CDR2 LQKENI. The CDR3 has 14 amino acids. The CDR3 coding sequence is TGTGCCAGCTCACCAGGCAGGGGTGAAAACACCATATATTTT. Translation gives CASSPGRGENTIYF.

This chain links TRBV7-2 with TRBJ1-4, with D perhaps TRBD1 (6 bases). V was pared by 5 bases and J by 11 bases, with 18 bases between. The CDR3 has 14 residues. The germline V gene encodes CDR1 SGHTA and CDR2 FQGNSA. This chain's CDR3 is CASSPDSPRGKLFF. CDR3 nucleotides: TGTGCCAGCAGCCCGGACAGCCCAAGGGGGAAACTGTTTTTT. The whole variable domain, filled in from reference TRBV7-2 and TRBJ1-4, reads GAGVSQSPSNKVTEKGKDVELRCDPISGHTALYWYRQSLGQGLEFLIYFQGNSAPDKSGLPSDRFSAERTGGSVSTLTIQRTQQEDSAVYLCASSPDSPRGKLFFGSGTQLSVL.

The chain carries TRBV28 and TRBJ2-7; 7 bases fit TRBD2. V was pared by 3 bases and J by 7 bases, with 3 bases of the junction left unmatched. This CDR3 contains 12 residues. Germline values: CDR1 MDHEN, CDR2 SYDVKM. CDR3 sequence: CASSFAGEEQYF. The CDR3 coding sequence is TGTGCCAGCAGTTTTGCGGGGGAAGAGCAGTACTTC.

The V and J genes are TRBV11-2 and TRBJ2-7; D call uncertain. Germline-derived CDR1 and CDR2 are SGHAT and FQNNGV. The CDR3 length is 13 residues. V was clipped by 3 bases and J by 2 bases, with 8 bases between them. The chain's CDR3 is CASSFEHTYEQYF. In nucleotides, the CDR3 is TGTGCCAGCAGCTTTGAACATACCTACGAGCAGTACTTC. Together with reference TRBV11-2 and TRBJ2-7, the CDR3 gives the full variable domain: EAGVAQSPRYKIIEKRQSVAFWCNPISGHATLYWYQQILGQGPKLLIQFQNNGVVDDSQLPKDRFSAERLKGVDSTLKIQPAKLEDSAVYLCASSFEHTYEQYFGPGTRLTVT.

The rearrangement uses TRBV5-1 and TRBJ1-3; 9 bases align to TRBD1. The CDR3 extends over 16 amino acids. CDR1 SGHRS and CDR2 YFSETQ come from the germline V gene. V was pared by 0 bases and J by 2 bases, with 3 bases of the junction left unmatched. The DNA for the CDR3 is TGCGCCAGCAGCTTGGACAGGGGGCGACCTGGAAACACCATATATTTT. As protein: CASSLDRGRPGNTIYF.

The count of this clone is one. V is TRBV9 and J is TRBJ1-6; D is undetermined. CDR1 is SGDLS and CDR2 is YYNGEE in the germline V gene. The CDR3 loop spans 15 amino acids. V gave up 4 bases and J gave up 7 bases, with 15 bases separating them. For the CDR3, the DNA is TGTGCCAGCAGCTATCAGGCCCAGGCAAATTCACCCCTCCACTTT. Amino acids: CASSYQAQANSPLHF.

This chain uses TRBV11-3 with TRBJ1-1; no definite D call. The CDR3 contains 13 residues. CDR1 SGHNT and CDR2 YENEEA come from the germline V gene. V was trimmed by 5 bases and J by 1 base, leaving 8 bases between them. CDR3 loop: CASSPQQNTEAFF. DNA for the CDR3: TGTGCCAGCAGCCCCCAACAGAACACTGAAGCTTTCTTT.

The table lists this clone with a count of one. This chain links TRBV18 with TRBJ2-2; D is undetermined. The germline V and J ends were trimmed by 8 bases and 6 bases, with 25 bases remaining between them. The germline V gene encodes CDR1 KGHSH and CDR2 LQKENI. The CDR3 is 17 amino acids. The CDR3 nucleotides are TGTGCCAGCCTACTCACAATTTCCGCAGGCCGAGCCGGGGAGCTGTTTTTT. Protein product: CASLLTISAGRAGELFF.

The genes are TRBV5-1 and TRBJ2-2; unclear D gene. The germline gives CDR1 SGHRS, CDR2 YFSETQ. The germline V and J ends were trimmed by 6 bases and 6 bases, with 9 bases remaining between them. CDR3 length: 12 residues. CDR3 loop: CASNAQSGELFF. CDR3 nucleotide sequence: TGCGCCAGCAACGCCCAATCCGGGGAGCTGTTTTTT.

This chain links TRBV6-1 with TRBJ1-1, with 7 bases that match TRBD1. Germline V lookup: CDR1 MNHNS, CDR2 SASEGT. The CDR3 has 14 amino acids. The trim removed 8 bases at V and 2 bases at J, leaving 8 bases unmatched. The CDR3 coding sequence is TGTGCCAGCTCTGCCGGGACAGAAAACACTGAAGCTTTCTTT. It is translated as CASSAGTENTEAFF.

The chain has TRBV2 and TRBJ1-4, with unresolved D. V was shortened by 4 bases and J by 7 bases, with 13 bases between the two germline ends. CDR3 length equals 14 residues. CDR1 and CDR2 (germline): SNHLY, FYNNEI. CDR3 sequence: CASSAFGQLEKLFF. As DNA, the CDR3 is TGTGCCAGCAGTGCGTTCGGCCAGCTTGAAAAACTGTTTTTT.

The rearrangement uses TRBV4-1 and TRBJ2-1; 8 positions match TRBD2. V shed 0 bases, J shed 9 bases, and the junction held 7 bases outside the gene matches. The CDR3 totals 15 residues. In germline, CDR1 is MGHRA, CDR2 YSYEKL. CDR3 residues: CASSQDYGRGSEQFF. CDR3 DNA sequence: TGCGCCAGCAGCCAAGATTACGGGAGGGGGAGTGAGCAGTTCTTC.